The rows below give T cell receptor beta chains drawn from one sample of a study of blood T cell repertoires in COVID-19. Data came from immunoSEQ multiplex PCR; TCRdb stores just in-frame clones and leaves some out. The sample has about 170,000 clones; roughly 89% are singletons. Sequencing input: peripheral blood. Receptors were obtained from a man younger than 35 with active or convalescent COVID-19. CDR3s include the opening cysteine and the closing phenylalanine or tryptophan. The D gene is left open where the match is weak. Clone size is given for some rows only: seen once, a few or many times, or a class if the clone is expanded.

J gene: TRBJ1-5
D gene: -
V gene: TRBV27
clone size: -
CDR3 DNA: TGTGCCAGCAGTCCCCACGGGCAGGGTTCGAATCAGCCCCAGCATTTT
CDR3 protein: CASSPHGQGSNQPQHF

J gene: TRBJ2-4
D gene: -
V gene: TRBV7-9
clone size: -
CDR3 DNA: TGTGCCAGCAGCCCTACCCGGACTTGGGCCAAAAACATTCAGTACTTC
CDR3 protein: CASSPTRTWAKNIQYF

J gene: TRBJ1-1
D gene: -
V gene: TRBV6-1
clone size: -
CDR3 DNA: TGTGCCAGCAGTGAAGCGGCTAGGCAGACCTCTTTCTTT
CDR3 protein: CASSEAARQTSFF

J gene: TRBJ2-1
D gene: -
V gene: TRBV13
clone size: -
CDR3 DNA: TGTGCCAGCAGCCCACTTCAGGGCAATGAGCAGTTCTTC
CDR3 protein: CASSPLQGNEQFF

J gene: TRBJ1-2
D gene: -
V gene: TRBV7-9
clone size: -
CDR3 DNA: TGTGCCAGCAGCTTAGATGAAGGGACCCGCAGGGGTGGCTACACCTTC
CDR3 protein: CASSLDEGTRRGGYTF

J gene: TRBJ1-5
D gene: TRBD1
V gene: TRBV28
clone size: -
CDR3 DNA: TGTGCCAGCAGTTTCTCCCGGGCCCGCACAGGGGGTGATCAGCCCCAGCATTTT
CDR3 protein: CASSFSRARTGGDQPQHF

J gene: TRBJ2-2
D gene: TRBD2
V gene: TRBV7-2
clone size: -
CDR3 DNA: TGTGCCAGCCAAACTAGCGCATACACCGGGGAGCTGTTTTTT
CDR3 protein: CASQTSAYTGELFF

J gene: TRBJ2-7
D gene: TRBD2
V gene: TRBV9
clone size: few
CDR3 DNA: TGTGCCAGCAGCGGACGACTAGCGGGAAGCGAGCAGTACTTC
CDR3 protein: CASSGRLAGSEQYF

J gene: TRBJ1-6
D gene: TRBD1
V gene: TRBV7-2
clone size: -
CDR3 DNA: TGTGCCAGCAGCTCCCGGGACAGGGGAAGCTCCTATAATTCACCCCTCCACTTT
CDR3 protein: CASSSRDRGSSYNSPLHF

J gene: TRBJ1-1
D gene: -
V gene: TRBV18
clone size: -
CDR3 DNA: TGTGCCAGCTCACCACGTGAGCGGAACACTGAAGCTTTCTTT
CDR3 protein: CASSPRERNTEAFF

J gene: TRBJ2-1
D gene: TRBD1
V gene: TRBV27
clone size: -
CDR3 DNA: TGTGCCAGCAGTTACAGGGGGCAGGGGAATGAGCAGTTCTTC
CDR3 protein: CASSYRGQGNEQFF

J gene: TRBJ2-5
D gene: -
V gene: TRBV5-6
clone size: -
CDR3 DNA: TGTGCCAGCAGCTTGGCAACTGGGGGGCAAGAGACCCAGTACTTC
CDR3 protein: CASSLATGGQETQYF

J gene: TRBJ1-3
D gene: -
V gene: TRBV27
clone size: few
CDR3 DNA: TGTGCCAGCAGCGACAGATTCTCTGGAAACACCATATATTTT
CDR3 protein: CASSDRFSGNTIYF

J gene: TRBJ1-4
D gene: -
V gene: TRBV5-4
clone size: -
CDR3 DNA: TGTGCCAGCAGCCCCAGGGAGGGTAATGAAAAACTGTTTTTT
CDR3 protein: CASSPREGNEKLFF

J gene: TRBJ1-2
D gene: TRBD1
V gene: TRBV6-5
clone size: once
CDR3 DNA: TGTGCCAGCAGTTATGACTTGGACAGGGTACTGGATGGCTACACCTTC
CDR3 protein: CASSYDLDRVLDGYTF

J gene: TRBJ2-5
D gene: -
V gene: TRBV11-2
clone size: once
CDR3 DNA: TGTGCCAGCAGCTTATTAGGCAGGACACAAGAGACCCAGTACTTC
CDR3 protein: CASSLLGRTQETQYF

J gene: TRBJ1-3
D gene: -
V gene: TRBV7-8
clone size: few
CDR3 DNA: TGTGCCAGCAGCGCTCAGGGGACGGCTGGGGCCCCCATATATTTT
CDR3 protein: CASSAQGTAGAPIYF

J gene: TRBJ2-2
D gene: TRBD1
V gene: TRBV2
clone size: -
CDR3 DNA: TGTGCCAGCGGTAGACAGGGGGCGTCTGGCACCGGGGAGCTGTTTTTT
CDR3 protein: CASGRQGASGTGELFF

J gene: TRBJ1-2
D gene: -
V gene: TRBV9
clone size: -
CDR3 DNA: TGTGCCAGCAGCGTAGTGGCAGGAGGGACCTATGGCTACACCTTC
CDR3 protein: CASSVVAGGTYGYTF

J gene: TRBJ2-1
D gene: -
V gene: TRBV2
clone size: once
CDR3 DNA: TGTGCCAGCGGAGACCCCCGGAACTCCTACAATGAGCAGTTCTTC
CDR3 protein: CASGDPRNSYNEQFF

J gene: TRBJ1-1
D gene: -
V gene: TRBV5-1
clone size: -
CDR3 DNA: TGCGCCAGCAGCTTGGTGGCGGGGGCCGATGAAGCTTTCTTT
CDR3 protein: CASSLVAGADEAFF

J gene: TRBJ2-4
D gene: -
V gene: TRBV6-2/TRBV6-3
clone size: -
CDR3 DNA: TGTGCCAGCAGCTCATCAAGTATCTATCCGGAAAACATTCAGTACTTC
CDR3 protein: CASSSSSIYPENIQYF

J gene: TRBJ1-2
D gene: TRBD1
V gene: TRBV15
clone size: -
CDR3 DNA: TGTGCCACCACCCCTACAGGGGACAACTATGGCTACACCTTC
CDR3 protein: CATTPTGDNYGYTF

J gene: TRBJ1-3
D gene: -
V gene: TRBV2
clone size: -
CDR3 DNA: TGTGCCAGCAGCCTGGGACACCCTTCCTCTGGAAACACCATATATTTT
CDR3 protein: CASSLGHPSSGNTIYF

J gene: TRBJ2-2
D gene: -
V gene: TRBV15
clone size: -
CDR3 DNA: TGTGCCACCAGCAAATACTCCCTAGGGGGAGACACCGGGGAGCTGTTTTTT
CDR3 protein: CATSKYSLGGDTGELFF

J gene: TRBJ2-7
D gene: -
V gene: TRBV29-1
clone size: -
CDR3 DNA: TGCAGCGTTGACGGAGACTACGAGCAGTACTTC
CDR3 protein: CSVDGDYEQYF

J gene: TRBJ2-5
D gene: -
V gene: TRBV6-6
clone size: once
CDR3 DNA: TGTGCCAGCAGGGGGCAGGGGGGGACCCAGTACTTC
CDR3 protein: CASRGQGGTQYF

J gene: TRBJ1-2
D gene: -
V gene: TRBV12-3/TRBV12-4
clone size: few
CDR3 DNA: TGTGCCAGCAGTTTTTTGGTAGAGTTTGGCTACACCTTC
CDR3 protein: CASSFLVEFGYTF